One sample yielded the 21 T cell receptor beta chains listed below, sequenced in a study of CXCR3-negative and CXCR3-positive naive CD8 T cells. Broader study findings: TRB CDR3 hydrophobicity was greater in CXCR3-positive naive cells than in CXCR3-negative naive cells.

Each TRB cDNA library was prepared by 5' RACE (with UMI labels). After re-calling the 5' RACE reads, TCRdb lists one entry per CDR3 protein, DNA absent. This sample's clone table lists about 6,900 distinct CDR3 sequences. Their antigen targets remain unknown. Sequenced material: naive CXCR3+ CD8+ T cells from blood. The subset is: CD45RO-CCR7+CD27+CD95- naive CD8+ T cells expressing CXCR3 (TNR3+). These receptors were collected from a human donor in good health. Some clones in this sample may be carry-over from other donors' samples.

In terms of frequency, this clonotype is medium-sized. The V call is TRBV28, the J call TRBJ2-5; without DNA, the TCRdb call of TRBD2 cannot be checked. The germline V gene encodes CDR1 MDHEN and CDR2 SYDVKM. The CDR3 loop spans 18 amino acids. CDR3 in amino acids: CASSSSSGRAGDEETQYF. The full variable domain, in which reference TRBV28 and TRBJ2-5 provide the parts outside the CDR3, is DVKVTQSSRYLVKRTGEKVFLECVQDMDHENMFWYRQDPGLGLRLIYFSYDVKMKEKGDIPEGYSVSREKKERFSLILESASTNQTSMYLCASSSSSGRAGDEETQYFGPGTRLLVL.

CDR3 protein: CAIWREGETQYF. This sequence joins TRBV28 and TRBJ2-5; TCRdb returns TRBD2, unconfirmable since there is no DNA. The CDR3 length is 12 residues. Looked up from germline, CDR1 is MDHEN and CDR2 is SYDVKM. Using reference TRBV28 and TRBJ2-5 for the parts outside the CDR3, the full variable domain is DVKVTQSSRYLVKRTGEKVFLECVQDMDHENMFWYRQDPGLGLRLIYFSYDVKMKEKGDIPEGYSVSREKKERFSLILESASTNQTSMYLCAIWREGETQYFGPGTRLLVL.

This clonotype is called medium-sized based on its frequency. V gene TRBV21-1 combines with J gene TRBJ2-7. TRBV21-1 is a known pseudogene. This CDR3 contains 11 residues. CDR3 amino acids: CASSNGREQYF.

The V and J genes are TRBV29-1 and TRBJ2-5; no DNA is available, so the TRBD2 call from TCRdb remains unchecked. The CDR3 has 14 residues. Germline CDR1 SQVTM, CDR2 ANQGSEA. The CDR3 region is CSVEVAGGLETQYF.

The chain has TRBV5-4 and TRBJ2-5; as DNA is missing, the TRBD2 call by TCRdb cannot be tested. There are 17 residues in the CDR3. Germline V CDR1 and CDR2: SGHNT, YYREEE (reference sequence). This chain's CDR3 is CASSLLAGGPKGETQYF.

This clonotype is deemed medium-sized by its frequency. The J gene is TRBJ2-7, the V gene TRBV27; as DNA is missing, the TRBD1 call by TCRdb cannot be tested. CDR1 MNHEY and CDR2 SMNVEV come from the germline V gene (reference sequence). This CDR3 is 14 amino acids long. The CDR3 spells CASSLWTGQREQYF.

V usage is TRBV7-2 and J usage is TRBJ2-1; the TCRdb call, TRBD2, lacks DNA for checking. This CDR3 comprises 17 residues. Germline CDR1 SGHTA, CDR2 FQGNSA. CDR3 amino acids: CASSFWYGTSVTNEQFF.

The rearrangement links TRBV28 to TRBJ2-2; TCRdb reports TRBD2, a call that lacks DNA to check it against. The CDR3 is 14 residues long. From germline, CDR1 is MDHEN and CDR2 SYDVKM. CDR3 protein: CASKGGSSTGELFF. The variable domain in full, with the rest retrieved from reference TRBV28 and TRBJ2-2, is DVKVTQSSRYLVKRTGEKVFLECVQDMDHENMFWYRQDPGLGLRLIYFSYDVKMKEKGDIPEGYSVSREKKERFSLILESASTNQTSMYLCASKGGSSTGELFFGEGSRLTVL.

V gene TRBV11-2 combines with J gene TRBJ1-2; the TCRdb D gene call, TRBD1, has no DNA to confirm it. Germline V gives CDR1 SGHAT, CDR2 FQNNGV. The CDR3 length is 13 residues. CDR3 amino acids: CASSLWTGGGYTF.

The chain joins TRBV14 to TRBJ2-7; checking the TCRdb D call of TRBD1 is not possible without DNA. Per the germline V gene, CDR1 is SGHDN and CDR2 is FVKESK. This CDR3 contains 16 residues. CDR3 sequence: CASSFRSTVPKDEQYF.

The chain is built from TRBV14 and TRBJ1-1. Germline CDR1 SGHDN, CDR2 FVKESK. The CDR3 contains 12 residues. This CDR3 is CASSHVSGEAFF. Combining the CDR3 with reference TRBV14 and TRBJ1-1 gives the whole variable domain EAGVTQFPSHSVIEKGQTVTLRCDPISGHDNLYWYRRVMGKEIKFLLHFVKESKQDESGMPNNRFLAERTGGTYSTLKVQPAELEDSGVYFCASSHVSGEAFFGQGTRLTVV.

The rearrangement links TRBV25-1 to TRBJ1-2; TCRdb selects TRBD1, and the lack of DNA leaves this call unchecked. CDR3 length equals 11 residues. The germline CDR1 and CDR2 sequences are MGHDK and SYGVNS. The CDR3 spells CAGQGGDGYTF.

The V and J genes are TRBV7-9 and TRBJ2-1; no DNA is available, so the TRBD2 call from TCRdb remains unchecked. The CDR3 runs to 19 residues. Germline V gene sequence: CDR1 SEHNR, CDR2 FQNEAQ (reference sequence). Here the CDR3 reads CASSENRRELAGPSNEQFF.

Its frequency marks this clonotype as medium-sized. This sequence joins TRBV6-5 and TRBJ2-4; TCRdb's D gene call, TRBD1, goes unchecked for lack of DNA. CDR1 and CDR2 (germline): MNHEY, SVGAGI. The CDR3 has 13 amino acids. CDR3 in amino acids: CASSQPGENIQYF.

The V and J genes are TRBV6-2 or TRBV6-3 and TRBJ2-3; the TCRdb D gene call, TRBD1, has no DNA to confirm it. Germline-derived CDR1 and CDR2 are MNHEY and SVGEGT. The CDR3 contains 17 residues. CDR3 in amino acids: CASSPRGTLLSTDTQYF.

In terms of frequency, this clonotype is medium-sized (0.01 to 0.1%). This sequence joins TRBV7-2 and TRBJ2-3; without DNA, the TCRdb call of TRBD2 cannot be checked. The germline V gene encodes CDR1 SGHTA and CDR2 FQGNSA. The CDR3 contains 16 residues. CDR3 residues: CASSLGSGLAGDTQYF.

This rearrangement joins TRBV18 to TRBJ2-7. In germline, CDR1 is KGHSH, CDR2 LQKENI. There are 16 residues in the CDR3. The chain's CDR3 is CASSPFAAEGSYEQYF.

This clonotype ranks as medium-sized in terms of frequency. The V call is TRBV27, the J call TRBJ2-7; TCRdb outputs TRBD2, but without DNA this stays unchecked. This CDR3 comprises 20 residues. CDR1 and CDR2 (germline): MNHEY, SMNVEV (reference sequence). The CDR3 protein is CASSLLAPYLREGTSYEQYF.

The rearrangement uses TRBV20-1 and TRBJ1-5. Looked up from germline, CDR1 is DFQATT and CDR2 is SNEGSKA (reference sequence). CDR3 length: 13 amino acids. The CDR3 protein is CSARGPLNQPQHF.

The V and J genes are TRBV6-5 and TRBJ2-5; the TCRdb D gene call, TRBD2, has no DNA to confirm it. CDR1 and CDR2 from the germline V gene are MNHEY and SVGAGI. The CDR3 runs to 14 residues. This chain's CDR3 is CASSPPGGQETQYF.

The chain is built from TRBV7-9 and TRBJ1-5; TCRdb gives TRBD1 as the D gene, but with no DNA this cannot be confirmed. Germline values: CDR1 SEHNR, CDR2 FQNEAQ (reference sequence). The CDR3 spans 15 residues. The CDR3: CASSSGQGSNQPQHF. Full variable domain (remainder filled in from reference TRBV7-9 and TRBJ1-5): DTGVSQNPRHKITKRGQNVTFRCDPISEHNRLYWYRQTLGQGPEFLTYFQNEAQLEKSRLLSDRFSAERPKGSFSTLEIQRTEQGDSAMYLCASSSGQGSNQPQHFGDGTRLSIL.